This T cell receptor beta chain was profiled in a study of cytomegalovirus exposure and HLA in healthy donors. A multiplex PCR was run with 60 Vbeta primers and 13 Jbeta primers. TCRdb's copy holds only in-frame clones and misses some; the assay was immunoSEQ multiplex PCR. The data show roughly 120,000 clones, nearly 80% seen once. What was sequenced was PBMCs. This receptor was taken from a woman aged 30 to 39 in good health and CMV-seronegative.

The CDR3 loop is CASSLTGFGNQPQHF. Written as DNA, the CDR3 is TGTGCCAGCAGTTTAACCGGGTTCGGCAATCAGCCCCAGCATTTT. The chain links TRBV28 to TRBJ1-5; D unresolved. Trimming removed 2 bases at V and 2 bases at J, with 10 bases between. There are 15 residues in the CDR3. The germline CDR1 and CDR2 sequences are MDHEN and SYDVKM.